These 28 T cell receptor beta chains originate from one sample sequenced in a study of blood T cells in healthy people across ages. It was with a sample-barcoded 5' primer and a J-beta primer mix that a second PCR of roughly 7 to 11 cycles was run. One entry per CDR3 protein, called by TCRdb with MiXCR from the 5' RACE reads. The sample lists 550,000 to 750,000 distinct CDR3 sequences; around 21% were seen once. Sequencing was performed on blood. The receptors stem from a man aged 70-80 years in good health.

Here the CDR3 reads CASSKALRVCEQYF. For the CDR3, the DNA is TGTGCCAGCAGCAAAGCGCTCCGTGTGTGCGAGCAGTACTTC. The chain is built from TRBV21-1 and TRBJ2-7. TRBV21-1 is an annotated pseudogene. The CDR3 sequence is 14 residues long.

As for this clonotype: A junction end diverges from the germline sequence, so it may reflect a read error. This chain joins TRBV4-1 and TRBJ2-7; D is unclear. Germline V gene sequence: CDR1 MGHRA, CDR2 YSYEKL. The CDR3 length is 14 residues. CDR3 loop: CASSQAVAAYKQYF. In DNA form, the CDR3 reads TGCGCCAGCAGCCAAGCGGTCGCAGCCTACAAGCAGTACTTC.

This clonotype occurred a few times. The chain recombines TRBV9 with TRBJ2-7, with D unclear. Germline V gene sequence: CDR1 SGDLS, CDR2 YYNGEE. This CDR3 is built from 15 residues. V shed 0 bases and J shed 0 bases, with 10 bases lying between them. DNA of the CDR3: TGTGCCAGCAGCGTAGAAGAACGGGTCTCCTACGAGCAGTACTTC. Translation gives CASSVEERVSYEQYF.

The gene calls are TRBV6-2 or TRBV6-3 and TRBJ1-5; the D is unclear. Germline assignment: CDR1 MNHEY and CDR2 SVGEGT. V was trimmed by 6 bases and J by 2 bases, leaving 14 bases between them. The CDR3 extends over 15 amino acids. The CDR3 DNA reads TGTGCCAGCAGGGACGGGGAGACGGGCAATCAGCCCCAGCATTTT. It is translated as CASRDGETGNQPQHF.

The genes are TRBV29-1 and TRBJ2-3, with 9 bases lining up with TRBD2. This CDR3 has 13 amino acids. After removal of 4 bases from V and 4 bases from J, the junction contained 3 bases not matched to a gene. In germline, CDR1 is SQVTM, CDR2 ANQGSEA. CDR3 in amino acids: CSVGLAGPDTQYF. The CDR3 nucleotides read TGCAGCGTTGGTCTAGCGGGACCAGATACGCAGTATTTT.

This clonotype has only a few counts. This chain uses TRBV5-1 with TRBJ2-3, with D possibly TRBD2 on 6 matching bases. CDR1 and CDR2 (germline): SGHRS, YFSETQ. V lost 5 bases and J lost 4, with 11 bases in between. The CDR3 runs to 13 residues. CDR3 sequence reads: CASRGGDPDTQYF. The CDR3 coding sequence is TGCGCCAGCAGGGGGGGAGATCCAGATACGCAGTATTTT.

This clonotype was detected a few times. This sequence joins TRBV20-1 and TRBJ2-5, with TRBD1 identical over 7 bases. The CDR3 consists of 13 residues. J was trimmed by 12 bases and V by 5 bases; bases with no gene match: 15. CDR1 and CDR2 from the germline V gene are DFQATT and SNEGSKA (reference sequence). The CDR3 DNA reads TGCAGTGCTTACCGGGACAGACAGACAATGGAGTACTTC. It specifies CSAYRDRQTMEYF.

This clonotype has just a few counts. This rearrangement joins TRBV28 to TRBJ1-6; D is ambiguous. The CDR3 totals 12 residues. Germline V gives CDR1 MDHEN, CDR2 SYDVKM. Trimming shortened V by 3 bases and J by 4 bases, and 1 base separated the two germline ends. CDR3 nucleotide sequence: TGTGCCAGCAGTTTTTATAATTCACCCCTCCACTTT. Translated, it gives CASSFYNSPLHF.

This chain uses TRBV7-3 with TRBJ2-3; no firm D call. The CDR3 covers 14 residues. Trimming took off 0 bases at V and 5 bases at J, with 9 bases between the two ends. Germline V gene data show CDR1 as SGHTA and CDR2 as FQGTGA. The CDR3 loop is CASSLTSFGDTQYF. The CDR3 region has the DNA TGTGCCAGCAGCTTAACGTCGTTTGGAGATACGCAGTATTTT.

This rearrangement joins TRBV5-1 to TRBJ2-3; 9 bases are shared with TRBD1. CDR1 and CDR2 from the germline V gene are SGHRS and YFSETQ. The J segment lost 4 bases and the V segment lost 0 bases, leaving 9 bases of the junction unmatched. The CDR3 consists of 17 residues. In nucleotides, the CDR3 is TGCGCCAGCAGCTTGGTTCGGTACAGGGGGCAGGCAGATACGCAGTATTTT. It translates to CASSLVRYRGQADTQYF.

On this clonotype: At one end, the junction sequence differs from germline, possibly due to a read error. V is TRBV7-7 and J is TRBJ2-3; TRBD2 is a possible D gene (6 bases). Germline V gene lookup returns CDR1 SSHAT and CDR2 FNYEAQ (reference sequence). The CDR3 consists of 16 residues. The chain's CDR3 is CASSPQTGRRVDTQYF. The CDR3 bases are TGTGCTAGCAGCCCCCAAACGGGCAGGAGGGTGGATACGCAGTATTTT.

The chain recombines TRBV20-1 with TRBJ2-5, with D unresolved. With 1 base removed from V and 4 bases from J, the gap between germline ends came to 19 bases. The CDR3 is made up of 16 amino acids. The germline V gene has CDR1 DFQATT and CDR2 SNEGSKA (reference sequence). For the CDR3, the DNA is TGCAGTGCTAGAGTCACCGGGCGCACGGACCCAGAGACCCAGTACTTC. This translates into CSARVTGRTDPETQYF.

The genes are TRBV7-9 and TRBJ2-3; TRBD2 is a possible D gene (5 bases). The CDR3 runs to 12 residues. The ends were cut back, 5 bases at V and 12 bases at J, with 15 bases in the middle. Looked up from germline, CDR1 is SEHNR and CDR2 is FQNEAQ (reference sequence). CDR3 sequence: CASSPRTWLQYF. The CDR3 DNA sequence: TGTGCCAGCAGCCCAAGGACTTGGCTTCAGTATTTT.

This clonotype has only a few counts. The chain carries TRBV28 and TRBJ2-7; no definite D call. CDR1 MDHEN and CDR2 SYDVKM come from the germline V gene. With 5 bases removed from V and 3 bases from J, the gap between germline ends came to 11 bases. The CDR3 is made up of 13 amino acids. The CDR3 coding sequence is TGTGCCAGCAGTCGCTCCCTAGGCTACGAGCAGTACTTC. Its protein product is CASSRSLGYEQYF.

The chain couples TRBV7-8 to TRBJ2-6; D is perhaps TRBD2 (5 bases). V lost 1 base and J 4 bases, leaving 11 bases between the germline ends. The germline V gene encodes CDR1 SGHVS and CDR2 FQNEAQ. This CDR3 is 16 amino acids long. This CDR3 is CASSLEKGSGANVLTF. The CDR3 coding sequence is TGTGCCAGCAGCTTAGAAAAAGGGAGCGGGGCCAACGTCCTGACTTTC.

V gene TRBV5-1 combines with J gene TRBJ2-1; D not certain. With 0 bases removed from V and 6 bases from J, the gap between germline ends came to 10 bases. From germline, CDR1 is SGHRS and CDR2 YFSETQ. The CDR3 is made up of 14 amino acids. CDR3 protein: CASSLAASGNEQFF. The CDR3 DNA is TGCGCCAGCAGCTTGGCTGCATCGGGCAATGAGCAGTTCTTC.

This clonotype was counted a few times. The chain uses TRBV24-1 and TRBJ1-5; unclear D gene. Looked up from germline, CDR1 is KGHDR and CDR2 is SFDVKD. Deletions cut 6 bases from V and 6 bases from J, with 11 bases between. The CDR3 covers 13 residues. CDR3 residues: CATSRGSGQPQHF. CDR3 nucleotide sequence: TGTGCCACCAGTAGAGGGTCGGGTCAGCCCCAGCATTTT.

The chain has TRBV20-1 and TRBJ1-2, with a tentative D call TRBD1 (5 bases). This CDR3 has 16 residues. The V and J ends lost 3 bases and 2 bases respectively, with 19 bases between them. The germline CDR1 and CDR2 sequences are DFQATT and SNEGSKA (reference sequence). In nucleotides, the CDR3 is TGCAGTGCTAGGTCCGACAGCACAACCCCGAACTATGGCTACACCTTC. Translation gives CSARSDSTTPNYGYTF.

This clonotype occurred a few times. The chain is built from TRBV20-1 and TRBJ1-5; no reliable D call. This CDR3 has 13 amino acids. Germline CDR1 and CDR2: DFQATT and SNEGSKA (reference sequence). The V end lost 3 bases, the J end lost 1 base, and 7 bases lay between the germline ends. CDR3 bases: TGCAGTGCTAGTCCTGGGAGCAATCAGCCCCAGCATTTT. Protein sequence: CSASPGSNQPQHF.

This clonotype came up many times. The chain carries TRBV6-5 and TRBJ2-1, with 9 bases that match TRBD2. In germline, CDR1 is MNHEY, CDR2 SVGAGI. The CDR3 extends over 16 amino acids. J lost 3 bases, V lost 4 bases, and 7 bases had no gene match. The CDR3 coding sequence is TGTGCCAGCAGTTGGCGTAGCGGGAGTATCTACAATGAGCAGTTCTTC. Its translation: CASSWRSGSIYNEQFF.

With regard to this clonotype: The conserved phenylalanine or tryptophan is not found at the CDR3 terminus, so this likely reflects a read error. The rearrangement uses TRBV29-1 and TRBJ1-4, with D hard to call. Deletions cut 7 bases from V and 0 bases from J, with 9 bases between. Germline CDR1 is SQVTM and CDR2 is ANQGSEA. This CDR3 has 13 amino acids. The CDR3 sequence: CSGLDSTNEKLFS. The CDR3 DNA sequence: TGCAGCGGACTAGATTCAACTAATGAAAAACTGTTTTCT.

Concerning this clonotype: Given the absence of the conserved phenylalanine or tryptophan at the CDR3 end, a read error is likely. This chain connects TRBV12-5 to TRBJ2-4; D possibly uses TRBD1 or TRBD2 (6 bases each). Looked up from germline, CDR1 is LGHNT and CDR2 is FRNRAP. This CDR3 region has 14 residues. V gave up 4 bases and J gave up 12 bases, with 19 bases separating them. The CDR3 DNA reads TGTGCTAGTGGTTCTGCCGGGGGCCCGTTACCTCAGTACCTC. Translation: CASGSAGGPLPQYL.

This clonotype was seen only a few times. The CDR3 loop is CASSLGQGLSNEQFF. CDR3 bases: TGTGCCAGCAGCCTAGGACAGGGCCTTAGCAATGAGCAGTTCTTC. V gene TRBV28 combines with J gene TRBJ2-1; 8 nucleotides agree with TRBD1. Losses at the gene ends were 6 bases for V and 6 bases for J; bases not matched to a gene: 10. The CDR3 spans 15 residues. Germline values: CDR1 MDHEN, CDR2 SYDVKM.

This clonotype was picked up a small number of times. The chain links TRBV25-1 to TRBJ2-2; no definite D call. Trimming took off 2 bases at V and 4 bases at J, with 14 bases between the two ends. This CDR3 contains 16 residues. Germline loops: CDR1 MGHDK, CDR2 SYGVNS. DNA for the CDR3: TGTGCCAGCAGTGAAAAGTTGGTTGGTGGCACCGGGGAGCTGTTTTTT. Translating gives CASSEKLVGGTGELFF.

The chain links TRBV7-9 to TRBJ1-1; D is unresolved. Germline CDR1 reads SEHNR; CDR2 reads FQNEAQ (reference sequence). Trimming pared 1 base from V and 10 bases from J, leaving 13 bases between. CDR3 length: 13 amino acids. CDR3 in amino acids: CASSLGGVWGAFF. The DNA of the CDR3 is TGTGCCAGCAGCTTAGGGGGAGTTTGGGGAGCTTTCTTT.

The rearrangement links TRBV28 to TRBJ2-5; D gene ambiguous. Trimming took 6 bases from V and 4 from J, leaving 9 bases between them. The CDR3 spans 12 residues. Germline loops: CDR1 MDHEN, CDR2 SYDVKM. The CDR3 nucleotides read TGTGCCAGCAGCCTATGGTCAGAGACCCAGTACTTC. Translation: CASSLWSETQYF.

The chain links TRBV20-1 to TRBJ2-3; tentative D call: TRBD1 (5 bases). Germline CDR1 DFQATT, CDR2 SNEGSKA (reference sequence). V was shortened by 1 base and J by 0 bases, with 8 bases between the two germline ends. The CDR3 length is 14 residues. This CDR3 is CSARAQVSTDTQYF. The CDR3 DNA reads as TGCAGTGCTAGAGCACAGGTTAGCACAGATACGCAGTATTTT.

This clonotype was counted once. The genes are TRBV19 and TRBJ2-1, with 12 nucleotides matching TRBD2. Trimming cost V 6 bases and J 7 bases; bases outside gene matches: 10. The CDR3 loop spans 16 amino acids. In germline, CDR1 is LNHDA, CDR2 SQIVND (reference sequence). The CDR3 protein is CASSLAGGSQRNEQFF. CDR3 nucleotides: TGTGCCAGTAGCCTAGCGGGAGGGTCCCAGCGGAATGAGCAGTTCTTC. Complete variable domain (other parts from reference TRBV19 and TRBJ2-1): DGGITQSPKYLFRKEGQNVTLSCEQNLNHDAMYWYRQDPGQGLRLIYYSQIVNDFQKGDIAEGYSVSREKKESFPLTVTSAQKNPTAFYLCASSLAGGSQRNEQFFGPGTRLTVL.